The 23 T cell receptor beta chains reported below all come from one sample, sequenced in a study of T cells in Graves' hyperthyroidism and ophthalmopathy. There were TCR beta CDR3 regions amplified from RNA transcripts. Carried out on the TCR CDR3, a first-round RT-PCR used the HTBI primer set. MiXCR was run by TCRdb on the multiplex PCR reads, yielding one entry per CDR3 protein. Of over 650,000 distinct CDR3 sequences listed, 16% are singletons. Sequenced: blood. All receptors come from a young man with Graves' hyperthyroidism.

This clonotype was picked up a small number of times. The V gene is TRBV5-1, the J gene TRBJ2-7; TRBD1 is a possible D gene (6 bases). Germline CDR1 SGHRS, CDR2 YFSETQ. Trimming cost V 4 bases and J 5 bases, with 16 bases left between them. This CDR3 spans 14 amino acids. CDR3 sequence: CASSPQGFVHEQYF. CDR3 bases: TGCGCCAGCAGCCCACAGGGTTTTGTACACGAGCAGTACTTC.

Many counts were recorded for this clonotype. This chain links TRBV2 with TRBJ2-7; D tentatively reads TRBD1 or TRBD2 (5 bases each). Germline-derived CDR1 and CDR2 are SNHLY and FYNNEI. This CDR3 has 13 amino acids. V lost 5 bases and J 2 bases, leaving 10 bases between the germline ends. CDR3: CASSRDPTYEQYF. In DNA form, the CDR3 reads TGTGCCAGCAGTCGGGACCCCACCTACGAGCAGTACTTC.

This clonotype was seen at least ten times. V is TRBV28 and J is TRBJ2-7, with D possibly TRBD2 on 6 matching bases. V was shortened by 5 bases and J by 4 bases, with 18 bases between the two germline ends. Germline-derived CDR1 and CDR2 are MDHEN and SYDVKM. There are 15 residues in the CDR3. The CDR3 reads CASSDDKRAKYEQYF. DNA for the CDR3: TGTGCCAGCAGTGACGACAAGCGGGCTAAATACGAGCAGTACTTC. Together with reference TRBV28 and TRBJ2-7, the CDR3 gives the full variable domain: DVKVTQSSRYLVKRTGEKVFLECVQDMDHENMFWYRQDPGLGLRLIYFSYDVKMKEKGDIPEGYSVSREKKERFSLILESASTNQTSMYLCASSDDKRAKYEQYFGPGTRLTVT.

On this clonotype itself: A much larger clone differs by one base, so this may be a read error. In nucleotides, the CDR3 is TGTGCCCGCAGCTTAGGTACAGGGACGGGTGAGACCCAGTACTTC. As protein: CARSLGTGTGETQYF. The chain employs TRBV11-3 and TRBJ2-5, with a possible D match to TRBD1 (6 bases). This CDR3 is built from 15 residues. Germline CDR1 SGHNT, CDR2 YENEEA. Together with reference TRBV11-3 and TRBJ2-5, the CDR3 gives the full variable domain: EAGVVQSPRYKIIEKKQPVAFWCNPISGHNTLYWYLQNLGQGPELLIRYENEEAVDDSQLPKDRFSAERLKGVDSTLKIQPAELGDSAVYLCARSLGTGTGETQYFGPGTRLLVL.

In its sample, this clonotype was seen a few times. The V gene is TRBV28, the J gene TRBJ1-2; D not certain. The germline V gene has CDR1 MDHEN and CDR2 SYDVKM. This CDR3 has 13 residues. The ends were cut back, 6 bases at V and 7 bases at J, with 15 bases in the middle. The CDR3 DNA sequence: TGTGCCAGCAGGTTTTTCCAGGCTGCTGGCTACACCTTC. This sequence encodes CASRFFQAAGYTF.

This clonotype was seen repeatedly, ten times or more. V and J are TRBV6-1 and TRBJ1-4; maybe TRBD1 (6 bases). V shed 7 bases and J shed 3 bases, with 12 bases lying between them. The CDR3 contains 14 residues. Per germline, CDR1 MNHNS and CDR2 SASEGT. CDR3 in DNA: TGTGCCAGCAACCCGACAGGATCTAATGAAAAACTGTTTTTT. Its translation is CASNPTGSNEKLFF.

This clonotype has at least ten counts. V gene TRBV27 combines with J gene TRBJ1-2; D is ambiguous. V was pared by 6 bases and J by 8 bases, with 19 bases between. Germline V gene lookup returns CDR1 MNHEY and CDR2 SMNVEV (reference sequence). This CDR3 has 14 amino acids. DNA for the CDR3: TGTGCCAGCAGCCCCCTGGTAGGGTATAGGGGCTACACCTTC. Residues: CASSPLVGYRGYTF.

This clonotype occurred a few times. The V gene is TRBV20-1, the J gene TRBJ2-7; 8 bases map to TRBD2. V shed 0 bases, J shed 0 bases, and the junction held 4 bases outside the gene matches. CDR3 length: 15 amino acids. Germline V gene lookup returns CDR1 DFQATT and CDR2 SNEGSKA (reference sequence). The DNA of the CDR3 is TGCAGTGCTAGAGATGTGGCGGGGGGCTCCTACGAGCAGTACTTC. Residues: CSARDVAGGSYEQYF.

Only a few counts were recorded for this clonotype. The gene calls are TRBV2 and TRBJ2-5; the D is unclear. This CDR3 comprises 11 residues. CDR1 and CDR2 (germline): SNHLY, FYNNEI. The V gene lost 6 bases and the J gene lost 7 bases, with 9 bases spanning the gap. The chain's CDR3 is CASRTAPTQYF. As DNA, the CDR3 is TGTGCCAGCAGGACTGCCCCGACCCAGTACTTC.

This clonotype was seen a handful of times. The genes are TRBV28 and TRBJ2-7; D is perhaps TRBD2 (6 bases). The germline V and J ends were trimmed by 3 bases and 3 bases, with 21 bases remaining between them. Germline CDR1 MDHEN, CDR2 SYDVKM. The length of the CDR3 is 17 residues. The CDR3 region is CASSFLTAGQLIYEQYF. CDR3 coding DNA: TGTGCCAGCAGTTTTTTAACAGCGGGCCAGCTAATCTACGAGCAGTACTTC.

The chain is built from TRBV3-1 and TRBJ2-5, with 7 bases matching TRBD1. V gave up 0 bases and J gave up 9 bases; unmatched junction bases: 13. There are 16 residues in the CDR3. Per germline, CDR1 LGHDT and CDR2 YNNKEL (reference sequence). The CDR3 protein is CASSQDPGTAGVPQYF. DNA for the CDR3: TGTGCCAGCAGCCAAGATCCGGGGACAGCCGGAGTGCCCCAGTACTTC.

This rearrangement joins TRBV6-1 to TRBJ2-1; D is uncertain. The CDR3 sequence is 10 residues long. Germline CDR1 reads MNHNS; CDR2 reads SASEGT. Trimming shortened V by 11 bases and J by 7 bases, and 9 bases separated the two germline ends. The DNA of the CDR3 is TGTGCCTCTGCCGGGAATGAGCAGTTCTTC. Translated: CASAGNEQFF.

This clonotype was observed a few times. CDR3 sequence reads: CASSFSGRSNTGELFF. CDR3 sequence (DNA): TGTGCCAGCAGCTTTAGCGGGAGGTCGAACACCGGGGAGCTGTTTTTT. The chain combines TRBV7-8 with TRBJ2-2; 10 bases agree with TRBD2. CDR1 is SGHVS, CDR2 FQNEAQ, per germline. This CDR3 is 16 amino acids long. After removal of 3 bases from V and 0 bases from J, the junction contained 1 base not matched to a gene. Complete variable domain (other parts from reference TRBV7-8 and TRBJ2-2): GAGVSQSPRYKVAKRGQDVALRCDPISGHVSLFWYQQALGQGPEFLTYFQNEAQLDKSGLPSDRFFAERPEGSVSTLKIQRTQQEDSAVYLCASSFSGRSNTGELFFGEGSRLTVL.

This clonotype was seen many times. The genes are TRBV5-6 and TRBJ1-2, with a weak D call TRBD1 (5 bases). Trimming removed 4 bases at V and 0 bases at J, with 13 bases between. Germline V gives CDR1 SGHDT, CDR2 YYEEEE. CDR3 length equals 15 residues. CDR3 residues: CASSQRDRPNYGYTF. DNA of the CDR3: TGTGCCAGCAGCCAAAGGGACCGTCCTAACTATGGCTACACCTTC.

This clonotype was seen a few times. The chain recombines TRBV7-9 with TRBJ2-7; 9 nucleotides line up with TRBD1. The germline CDR1 and CDR2 sequences are SEHNR and FQNEAQ (reference sequence). V lost 1 base and J lost 3; bases outside the gene matches: 4. The length of the CDR3 is 15 residues. In nucleotides, the CDR3 is TGTGCCAGCAGCTTAGTTGGGACAGGGCACTACGAGCAGTACTTC. Amino acids: CASSLVGTGHYEQYF. Looking up the rest from reference TRBV7-9 and TRBJ2-7 gives the full variable domain: DTGVSQNPRHKITKRGQNVTFRCDPISEHNRLYWYRQTLGQGPEFLTYFQNEAQLEKSRLLSDRFSAERPKGSFSTLEIQRTEQGDSAMYLCASSLVGTGHYEQYFGPGTRLTVT.

This clonotype appeared many times. The CDR3 spells CAISELVAGLRDNEQFF. The CDR3 DNA is TGTGCCATCAGTGAGTTGGTAGCGGGCTTAAGAGACAATGAGCAGTTCTTC. The genes are TRBV10-3 and TRBJ2-1; 7 bases align to TRBD2. After removal of 1 base from V and 5 bases from J, the junction contained 11 bases not matched to a gene. In germline, CDR1 is ENHRY, CDR2 SYGVKD. The CDR3 runs 17 residues.

The chain recombines TRBV20-1 with TRBJ2-1; tentatively, D is TRBD1 or TRBD2 (5 bases each). The V gene lost 5 bases and the J gene lost 4 bases, with 21 bases spanning the gap. CDR3 length: 16 residues. CDR1 is DFQATT and CDR2 is SNEGSKA in the germline V gene (reference sequence). The CDR3 DNA follows: TGCAGTGCTCAAGGGGCGGTGGGAGAAAAATACAATGAGCAGTTCTTC. Translation gives CSAQGAVGEKYNEQFF.

This sequence joins TRBV4-2 and TRBJ2-7; a possible D gene is TRBD1 (6 bases). The germline CDR1 and CDR2 sequences are LGHNA and YNFKEQ. Trimming left V 0 bases short and J 3 bases short, with 15 bases between. There are 16 residues in the CDR3. CDR3 region: CASSQDLSRGSYEQYF. The CDR3 coding sequence is TGTGCCAGCAGCCAAGATCTTTCCAGGGGCAGCTACGAGCAGTACTTC.

This chain connects TRBV11-1 to TRBJ2-3, with 10 positions matching TRBD2. The length of the CDR3 is 18 residues. Germline V gene sequence: CDR1 SGHAT, CDR2 FQDESV (reference sequence). With V trimmed by 5 bases and J by 5 bases, 16 bases remained unmatched. CDR3 region: CASSQEGTSGIPVDTQYF. DNA for the CDR3: TGTGCCAGCAGCCAAGAAGGCACTAGCGGGATCCCGGTAGATACGCAGTATTTT.

This clonotype has a count of ten or more. V usage is TRBV7-9 and J usage is TRBJ1-2, with no clear D. The germline V gene has CDR1 SEHNR and CDR2 FQNEAQ (reference sequence). The ends were cut back, 1 base at V and 3 bases at J, with 9 bases in the middle. The CDR3 length is 14 residues. CDR3 protein: CASSLVGDYYGYTF. The DNA of the CDR3 is TGTGCCAGCAGCTTAGTCGGGGATTACTATGGCTACACCTTC. The variable domain in full, with the rest retrieved from reference TRBV7-9 and TRBJ1-2, is DTGVSQNPRHKITKRGQNVTFRCDPISEHNRLYWYRQTLGQGPEFLTYFQNEAQLEKSRLLSDRFSAERPKGSFSTLEIQRTEQGDSAMYLCASSLVGDYYGYTFGSGTRLTVV.

A few counts support this clonotype. An end of the junction does not agree with germline; a read error may underlie this. This chain connects TRBV12-3 or TRBV12-4 to TRBJ1-2; D is possibly TRBD1 (5 bases). This CDR3 comprises 13 residues. The CDR3 DNA reads as TGTACCAGCAGCTTCCAGGGTCTGGATGGCTACACCTTC. Encoded protein: CTSSFQGLDGYTF.

Concerning this clonotype itself: A single base separates this from a much larger clone, so it may be a read error. The chain has TRBV5-1 and TRBJ2-7; D not certain. This CDR3 has 12 residues. The germline V gene has CDR1 SGHRS and CDR2 YFSETQ. The CDR3 loop reads CVSRYVGGKQYF. The CDR3 DNA follows: TGCGTCAGCAGGTATGTGGGCGGAAAGCAGTACTTC.

This clonotype was seen a few times. CDR3: CSARPNYNEQFF. DNA for the CDR3: TGCAGTGCTAGACCTAATTACAATGAGCAGTTCTTC. The chain carries TRBV20-1 and TRBJ2-1; D not resolved. The ends were cut back, 2 bases at V and 4 bases at J, with 6 bases in the middle. The CDR3 runs 12 residues. The germline V gene encodes CDR1 DFQATT and CDR2 SNEGSKA (reference sequence).